This T cell receptor (beta chain) was profiled in a study of CD8+ T cells in alopecia areata. Treatment noted: oral pan-JAK inhibitor, 5-10 mg twice daily. Sequencing relied on a cDNA template that was reverse transcribed from extracted RNA. Repertoires were generated with immunoSEQ multiplex PCR, while TCRdb's copy carries only in-frame clones and drops some. The data hold tens of thousands of clones, with about 45% observed a single time. Germline values: CDR1 GTSNPN, CDR2 SVGIG (reference sequence). CDR3 size: 13 residues. Trimming took 0 bases from V and 12 from J, leaving 15 bases between them. The chain uses TRBV30 and TRBJ2-1; D is undetermined. The material was CD8+ T cells sorted from blood, obtained at approximately week 37, from a patient treated with tofacitinib. The TCR sequence derives from a human donor with alopecia areata. In DNA, the CDR3 is TGTGCCTGGAGTGTAAACGGTTTTGGCGGGCAGTTCTTC. This translates into CAWSVNGFGGQFF.